Presented here are 17 T cell receptor beta chains from one specimen sequenced in a study of cytomegalovirus exposure and HLA in healthy donors. PCR involved 60 Vbeta and 13 Jbeta primers. TCRdb keeps only in-frame clones here, not all; method: immunoSEQ multiplex PCR. The repertoire includes 85,000 to 90,000 clones, approximately 72% of them detected once, and around 10% sits in the top ten. Material for sequencing was PBMCs. The receptors here all came from a man between 25 and 39 years old in good health and CMV-seropositive.

V and J are TRBV5-1 and TRBJ2-3; 7 bases match TRBD2. The CDR3 contains 15 residues. J was trimmed by 2 bases and V by 1 base; bases with no gene match: 4. Germline-derived CDR1 and CDR2 are SGHRS and YFSETQ. CDR3 coding DNA: TGCGCCAGCAGCTTGCAGCGGGGATCCACAGATACGCAGTATTTT. This codes for CASSLQRGSTDTQYF.

J is TRBJ1-5 and V is TRBV6-5; D not resolved. The CDR3 loop spans 15 amino acids. CDR1 MNHEY and CDR2 SVGAGI come from the germline V gene. The V gene lost 6 bases and the J gene lost 3 bases, with 15 bases spanning the gap. The CDR3 bases are TGTGCCAGCAGCCAGGAACAGACGAACAATCAGCCCCAGCATTTT. It translates to CASSQEQTNNQPQHF.

This sequence joins TRBV27 and TRBJ1-2; 8 bases are shared with TRBD1. Germline CDR1 reads MNHEY; CDR2 reads SMNVEV (reference sequence). CDR3 length: 13 amino acids. Trimming cost V 3 bases and J 7 bases; bases outside gene matches: 4. CDR3 loop: CASSFQGARGYTF. In nucleotides, the CDR3 is TGTGCCAGCAGTTTCCAGGGGGCGCGTGGCTACACCTTC.

This clone was counted between two and nine times. This chain links TRBV9 with TRBJ2-1; 9 bases agree with TRBD2. In germline, CDR1 is SGDLS, CDR2 YYNGEE. The ends lost 0 bases at V and 6 bases at J; junction bases unmatched: 13. CDR3 size: 18 residues. CDR3 protein: CASSVGRAGGLFTNEQFF. CDR3 DNA sequence: TGTGCCAGCAGCGTAGGGCGGGCGGGGGGGCTATTTACCAATGAGCAGTTCTTC.

The V call is TRBV6-1, the J call TRBJ1-2, with 8 bases fitting TRBD1. J was trimmed by 2 bases and V by 1 base; bases with no gene match: 0. CDR1 and CDR2 from the germline V gene are MNHNS and SASEGT. The CDR3 consists of 14 residues. In DNA, the CDR3 is TGTGCCAGCAGTGAAGGACAGGGGAACTATGGCTACACCTTC. It yields the protein CASSEGQGNYGYTF.

The V call is TRBV2, the J call TRBJ1-1, with D perhaps TRBD1 (5 bases). The germline gives CDR1 SNHLY, CDR2 FYNNEI. V was shortened by 4 bases and J by 1 base, with 22 bases between the two germline ends. The CDR3 is made up of 18 amino acids. The CDR3 region has the DNA TGTGCCAGCAGTGCCCTGCTGTACTCGACTGACAGGAACACTGAAGCTTTCTTT. It codes for CASSALLYSTDRNTEAFF.

This clone was counted a single time. CDR3 in amino acids: CATSRDLGVETQYF. The CDR3, as DNA: TGTGCCACCAGCAGAGATCTCGGGGTTGAGACCCAGTACTTC. The V call is TRBV15, the J call TRBJ2-5; D perhaps matches TRBD2 (5 bases). This CDR3 spans 14 amino acids. Germline V gene sequence: CDR1 LNHNV, CDR2 YYDKDF (reference sequence). V lost 0 bases to trimming and J lost 5 bases, with 10 bases between them.

The rearrangement links TRBV30 to TRBJ1-6, with TRBD1 identical over 7 bases. The CDR3 totals 12 residues. With V trimmed by 5 bases and J by 10 bases, 5 bases remained unmatched. Looked up from germline, CDR1 is GTSNPN and CDR2 is SVGIG (reference sequence). CDR3 in DNA: TGTGCCTGGTCAACAGGGGTATCACCCCTCCACTTT. Residues: CAWSTGVSPLHF.

The chain is built from TRBV15 and TRBJ2-1, with D possibly being TRBD2 (6 bases). Trimming took off 0 bases at V and 6 bases at J, with 15 bases between the two ends. Germline V gene lookup returns CDR1 LNHNV and CDR2 YYDKDF (reference sequence). The CDR3 covers 16 residues. CDR3 loop: CATSRDRETGINEQFF. As DNA, the CDR3 is TGTGCCACCAGCAGAGATCGGGAGACGGGTATCAATGAGCAGTTCTTC.

This clone was observed a handful of times. This chain joins TRBV6-4 and TRBJ2-2; 9 nucleotides align to TRBD1. This CDR3 is built from 15 residues. V was clipped by 4 bases and J by 7 bases; unmatched bases: 7. Germline V lookup: CDR1 MRHNA, CDR2 SNTAGT. CDR3 in amino acids: CASSVTGGAGGELFF. The DNA for the CDR3 is TGTGCCAGCAGTGTAACAGGGGGCGCCGGCGGGGAGCTGTTTTTT.

The V gene is TRBV6-1, the J gene TRBJ2-7, with a tentative D call TRBD1 (6 bases). This CDR3 is built from 10 residues. With 10 bases removed from V and 5 bases from J, the gap between germline ends came to 9 bases. The V gene's germline CDR1 is MNHNS and CDR2 SASEGT. CDR3 sequence reads: CATTGNEQYF. The DNA of the CDR3 is TGTGCCACCACAGGGAACGAGCAGTACTTC.

This chain joins TRBV6-4 and TRBJ2-2; tentative D call: TRBD1 (6 bases). Germline V gene sequence: CDR1 MRHNA, CDR2 SNTAGT. The CDR3 is 17 amino acids. V was cut by 8 bases and J by 1 base, with 20 bases left in between. The chain's CDR3 is CASLTAGTSMNTGELFF. CDR3 in DNA: TGTGCCAGCCTTACCGCCGGGACATCTATGAACACCGGGGAGCTGTTTTTT.

The rearrangement uses TRBV5-1 and TRBJ2-3; TRBD2 aligns across 8 bases. The CDR3 has 15 residues. V lost 6 bases, J lost 4 bases, and 10 bases stayed unmatched. Germline CDR1 SGHRS, CDR2 YFSETQ. The CDR3 here is CASTRGANLADTQYF. CDR3 bases: TGCGCCAGCACGCGGGGGGCGAACTTGGCAGATACGCAGTATTTT.

The chain has TRBV28 and TRBJ1-2, with TRBD1 matching over 8 bases. J was trimmed by 4 bases and V by 8 bases; bases with no gene match: 9. CDR3 length: 14 residues. From germline, CDR1 is MDHEN and CDR2 SYDVKM. The CDR3 sequence: CASRGTGSPYGYTF. In DNA form, the CDR3 reads TGTGCCAGCCGGGGGACAGGCAGCCCCTATGGCTACACCTTC.

This clone has only a few counts. The chain couples TRBV2 to TRBJ1-1; TRBD1 might be the D (6 bases). Deletions cut 6 bases from V and 1 base from J, with 12 bases between. Germline V gives CDR1 SNHLY, CDR2 FYNNEI. This CDR3 has 14 residues. CDR3 protein: CASSLEQGNTEAFF. CDR3 bases: TGTGCCAGCAGCCTGGAACAGGGGAACACTGAAGCTTTCTTT.

This chain connects TRBV28 to TRBJ1-4, with no clear D. V was trimmed by 6 bases and J by 10 bases, leaving 15 bases between them. CDR3 size: 13 residues. Germline CDR1 reads MDHEN; CDR2 reads SYDVKM. CDR3 in amino acids: CASRGAGFGKLFF. CDR3 nucleotides: TGTGCCAGCAGAGGCGCAGGATTCGGAAAACTGTTTTTT.

J is TRBJ2-2 and V is TRBV30, with TRBD1 matching over 9 bases. Germline V lookup: CDR1 GTSNPN, CDR2 SVGIG (reference sequence). V trimming: 6 bases; J trimming: 2 bases; junction bases outside the gene matches: 7. The CDR3 extends over 15 amino acids. CDR3 loop: CACQQGATNTGELFF. The CDR3, as DNA: TGTGCCTGTCAACAGGGGGCTACCAACACCGGGGAGCTGTTTTTT.